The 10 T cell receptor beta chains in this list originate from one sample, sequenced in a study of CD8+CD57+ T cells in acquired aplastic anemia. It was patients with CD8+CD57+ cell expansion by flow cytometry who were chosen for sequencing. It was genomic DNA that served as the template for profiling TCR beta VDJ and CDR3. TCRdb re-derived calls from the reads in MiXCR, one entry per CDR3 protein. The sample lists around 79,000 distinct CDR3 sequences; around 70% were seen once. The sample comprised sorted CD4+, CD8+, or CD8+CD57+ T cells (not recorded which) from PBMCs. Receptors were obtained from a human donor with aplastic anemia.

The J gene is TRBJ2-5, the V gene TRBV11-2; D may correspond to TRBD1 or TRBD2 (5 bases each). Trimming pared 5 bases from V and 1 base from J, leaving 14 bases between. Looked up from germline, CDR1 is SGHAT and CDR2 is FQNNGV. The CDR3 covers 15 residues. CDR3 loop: CASSPVTGTQETQYF. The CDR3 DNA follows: TGTGCCAGCAGCCCTGTAACGGGGACCCAAGAGACCCAGTACTTC.

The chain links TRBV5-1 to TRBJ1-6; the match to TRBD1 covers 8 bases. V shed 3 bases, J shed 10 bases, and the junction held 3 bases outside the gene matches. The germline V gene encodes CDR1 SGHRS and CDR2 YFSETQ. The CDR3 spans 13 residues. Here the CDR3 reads CASSSGQVSPLHF. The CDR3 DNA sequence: TGCGCCAGCAGCTCGGGACAGGTCTCACCCCTCCACTTT. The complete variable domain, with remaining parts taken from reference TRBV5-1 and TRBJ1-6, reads KAGVTQTPRYLIKTRGQQVTLSCSPISGHRSVSWYQQTPGQGLQFLFEYFSETQRNKGNFPGRFSGRQFSNSRSEMNVSTLELGDSALYLCASSSGQVSPLHFGNGTRLTVT.

CDR3 residues: CASSLENSPLHF. The CDR3 bases are TGTGCCAGCAGCTTAGAAAATTCACCCCTCCACTTT. The chain has TRBV7-9 and TRBJ1-6, with no clear D. Trimming pared 1 base from V and 7 bases from J, leaving 2 bases between. The CDR3 is 12 amino acids. CDR1 and CDR2 (germline): SEHNR, FQNEAQ (reference sequence). The full variable domain, with the rest looked up from reference TRBV7-9 and TRBJ1-6, is DTGVSQNPRHKITKRGQNVTFRCDPISEHNRLYWYRQTLGQGPEFLTYFQNEAQLEKSRLLSDRFSAERPKGSFSTLEIQRTEQGDSAMYLCASSLENSPLHFGNGTRLTVT.

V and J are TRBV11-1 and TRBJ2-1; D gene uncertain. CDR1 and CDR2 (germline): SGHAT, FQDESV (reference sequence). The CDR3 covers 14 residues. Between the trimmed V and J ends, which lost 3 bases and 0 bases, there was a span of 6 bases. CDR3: CASSFSGSYNEQFF. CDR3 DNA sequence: TGTGCCAGCAGCTTTAGTGGCTCCTACAATGAGCAGTTCTTC.

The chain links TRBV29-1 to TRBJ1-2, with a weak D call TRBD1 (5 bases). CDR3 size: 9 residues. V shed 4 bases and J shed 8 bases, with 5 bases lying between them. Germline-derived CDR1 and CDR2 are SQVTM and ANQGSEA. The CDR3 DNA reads TGCAGCGTTGGACAGGGCTACACCTTC. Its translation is CSVGQGYTF. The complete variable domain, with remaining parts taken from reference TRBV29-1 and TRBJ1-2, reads SAVISQKPSRDICQRGTSLTIQCQVDSQVTMMFWYRQQPGQSLTLIATANQGSEATYESGFVIDKFPISRPNLTFSTLTVSNMSPEDSSIYLCSVGQGYTFGSGTRLTVV.

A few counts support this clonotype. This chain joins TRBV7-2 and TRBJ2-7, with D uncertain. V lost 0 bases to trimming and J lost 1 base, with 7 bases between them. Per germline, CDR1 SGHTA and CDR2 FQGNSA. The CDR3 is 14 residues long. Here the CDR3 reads CASSLARGSYEQYF. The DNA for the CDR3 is TGTGCCAGCAGCTTAGCGCGCGGTTCCTACGAGCAGTACTTC.

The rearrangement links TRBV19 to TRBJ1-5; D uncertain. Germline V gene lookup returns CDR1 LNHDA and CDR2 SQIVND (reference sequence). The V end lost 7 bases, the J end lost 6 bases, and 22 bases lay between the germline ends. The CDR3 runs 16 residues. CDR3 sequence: CASIFRMADLGQPQHF. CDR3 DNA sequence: TGTGCCAGTATTTTTCGCATGGCCGACTTGGGTCAGCCCCAGCATTTT. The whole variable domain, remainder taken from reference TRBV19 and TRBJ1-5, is DGGITQSPKYLFRKEGQNVTLSCEQNLNHDAMYWYRQDPGQGLRLIYYSQIVNDFQKGDIAEGYSVSREKKESFPLTVTSAQKNPTAFYLCASIFRMADLGQPQHFGDGTRLSIL.

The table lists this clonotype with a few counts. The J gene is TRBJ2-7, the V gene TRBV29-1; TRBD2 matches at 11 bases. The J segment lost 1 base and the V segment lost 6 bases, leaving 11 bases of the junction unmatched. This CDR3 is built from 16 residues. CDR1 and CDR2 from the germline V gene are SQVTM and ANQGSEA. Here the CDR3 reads CSVQGTTSGSSYEQYF. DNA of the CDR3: TGCAGCGTACAGGGGACCACTAGCGGGAGTTCCTACGAGCAGTACTTC.

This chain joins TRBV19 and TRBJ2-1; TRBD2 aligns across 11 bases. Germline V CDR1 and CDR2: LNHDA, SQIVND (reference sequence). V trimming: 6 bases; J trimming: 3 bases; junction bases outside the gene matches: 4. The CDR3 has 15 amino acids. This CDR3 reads CASSSGTSGYNEQFF. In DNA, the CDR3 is TGTGCCAGTAGCTCCGGGACTAGCGGCTACAATGAGCAGTTCTTC. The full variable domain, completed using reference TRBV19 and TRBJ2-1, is DGGITQSPKYLFRKEGQNVTLSCEQNLNHDAMYWYRQDPGQGLRLIYYSQIVNDFQKGDIAEGYSVSREKKESFPLTVTSAQKNPTAFYLCASSSGTSGYNEQFFGPGTRLTVL.

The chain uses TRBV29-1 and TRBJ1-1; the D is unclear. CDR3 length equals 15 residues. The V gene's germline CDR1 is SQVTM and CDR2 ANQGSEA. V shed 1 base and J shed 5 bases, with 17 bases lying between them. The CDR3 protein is CSVEGEEGFRTEAFF. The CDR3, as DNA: TGCAGCGTTGAAGGGGAGGAGGGTTTTAGGACTGAAGCTTTCTTT. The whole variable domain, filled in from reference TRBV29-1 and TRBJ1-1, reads SAVISQKPSRDICQRGTSLTIQCQVDSQVTMMFWYRQQPGQSLTLIATANQGSEATYESGFVIDKFPISRPNLTFSTLTVSNMSPEDSSIYLCSVEGEEGFRTEAFFGQGTRLTVV.